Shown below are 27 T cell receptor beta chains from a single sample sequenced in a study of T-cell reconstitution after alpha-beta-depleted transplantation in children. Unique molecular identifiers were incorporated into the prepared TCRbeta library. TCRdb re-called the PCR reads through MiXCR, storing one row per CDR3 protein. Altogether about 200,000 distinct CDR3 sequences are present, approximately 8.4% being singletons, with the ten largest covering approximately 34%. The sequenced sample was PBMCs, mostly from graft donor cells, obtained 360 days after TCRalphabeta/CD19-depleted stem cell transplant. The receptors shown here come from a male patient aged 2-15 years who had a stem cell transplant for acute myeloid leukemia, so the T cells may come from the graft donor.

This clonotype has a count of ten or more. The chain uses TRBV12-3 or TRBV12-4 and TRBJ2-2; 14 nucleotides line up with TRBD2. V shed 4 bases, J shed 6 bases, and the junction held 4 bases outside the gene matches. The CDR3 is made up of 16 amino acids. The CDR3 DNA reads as TGTGCCAGCAGTTGGACTAGCGGGAGGTACGCCGGGGAGCTGTTTTTT. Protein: CASSWTSGRYAGELFF.

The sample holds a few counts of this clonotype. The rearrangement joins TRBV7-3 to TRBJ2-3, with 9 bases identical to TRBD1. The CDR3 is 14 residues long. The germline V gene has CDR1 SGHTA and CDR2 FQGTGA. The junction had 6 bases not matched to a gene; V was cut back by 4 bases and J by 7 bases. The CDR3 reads CASSSTGGDHTQYF. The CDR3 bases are TGTGCCAGCAGCTCGACAGGGGGTGATCATACGCAGTATTTT. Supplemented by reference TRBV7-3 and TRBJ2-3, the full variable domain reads GAGVSQTPSNKVTEKGKYVELRCDPISGHTALYWYRQSLGQGPEFLIYFQGTGAADDSGLPNDRFFAVRPEGSVSTLKIQRTERGDSAVYLCASSSTGGDHTQYFGPGTRLTVL.

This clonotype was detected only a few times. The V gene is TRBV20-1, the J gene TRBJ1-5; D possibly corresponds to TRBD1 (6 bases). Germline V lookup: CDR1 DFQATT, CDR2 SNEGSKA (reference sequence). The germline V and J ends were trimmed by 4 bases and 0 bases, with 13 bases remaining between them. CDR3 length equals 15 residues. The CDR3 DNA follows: TGCAGTGCTACCTCAGGGGAAATTAGCAATCAGCCCCAGCATTTT. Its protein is CSATSGEISNQPQHF.

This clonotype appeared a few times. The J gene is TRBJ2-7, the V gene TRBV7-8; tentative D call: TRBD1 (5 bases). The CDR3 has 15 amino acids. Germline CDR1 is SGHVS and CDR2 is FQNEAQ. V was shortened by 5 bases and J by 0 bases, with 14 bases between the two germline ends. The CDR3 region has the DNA TGTGCCAGCAGCCCAGGACAAACTAACTCCTACGAGCAGTACGTC. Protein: CASSPGQTNSYEQYV.

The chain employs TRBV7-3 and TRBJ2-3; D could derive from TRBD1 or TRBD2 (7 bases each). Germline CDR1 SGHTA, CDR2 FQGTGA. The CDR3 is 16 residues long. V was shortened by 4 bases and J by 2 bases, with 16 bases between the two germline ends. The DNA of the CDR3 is TGTGCCAGCAGCTCAGGGGGGGCTTTCGCCACAGATACGCAGTATTTT. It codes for CASSSGGAFATDTQYF. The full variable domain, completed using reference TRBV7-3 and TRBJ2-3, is GAGVSQTPSNKVTEKGKYVELRCDPISGHTALYWYRQSLGQGPEFLIYFQGTGAADDSGLPNDRFFAVRPEGSVSTLKIQRTERGDSAVYLCASSSGGAFATDTQYFGPGTRLTVL.

CDR3 DNA: TGTGCCAACTGCCCTGGGGACAGACCAGGTCAGCCCCAGCATTTT. Translating it yields CANCPGDRPGQPQHF. This chain connects TRBV21-1 to TRBJ1-5; TRBD1 is taken as the D call from the table, unchecked against the DNA. TRBV21-1 is given as a pseudogene. The CDR3 has 15 residues.

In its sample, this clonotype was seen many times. The CDR3 spells CASSLEQPNTEAFF. Written as DNA, the CDR3 is TGTGCCAGCAGCTTAGAACAACCGAACACTGAAGCTTTCTTT. This chain joins TRBV7-8 and TRBJ1-1; D is ambiguous. Germline values: CDR1 SGHVS, CDR2 FQNEAQ. This CDR3 region has 14 residues. Trimming removed 1 base from V and 1 base from J, with 7 bases in between.

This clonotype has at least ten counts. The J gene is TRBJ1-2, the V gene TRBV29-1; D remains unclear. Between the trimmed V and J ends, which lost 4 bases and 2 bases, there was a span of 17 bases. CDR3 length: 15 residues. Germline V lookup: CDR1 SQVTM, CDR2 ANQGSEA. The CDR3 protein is CSVGGVEERNYGYTF. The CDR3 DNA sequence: TGCAGCGTTGGTGGGGTGGAGGAGAGGAACTATGGCTACACCTTC.

CDR3 loop: CARNKKGGWEQFF. CDR3 in DNA: TGTGCCAGGAACAAAAAAGGAGGCTGGGAGCAGTTCTTC. This rearrangement joins TRBV2 to TRBJ2-1; D possibly corresponds to TRBD2 (5 bases). V gave up 9 bases and J gave up 10 bases, with 19 bases separating them. This CDR3 spans 13 amino acids. Germline V gene sequence: CDR1 SNHLY, CDR2 FYNNEI.

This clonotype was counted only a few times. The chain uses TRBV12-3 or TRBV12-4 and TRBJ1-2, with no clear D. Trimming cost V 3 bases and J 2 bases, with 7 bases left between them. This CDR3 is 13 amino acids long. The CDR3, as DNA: TGTGCCAGCAGTTTCGACACGAACTATGGCTACACCTTC. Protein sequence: CASSFDTNYGYTF.

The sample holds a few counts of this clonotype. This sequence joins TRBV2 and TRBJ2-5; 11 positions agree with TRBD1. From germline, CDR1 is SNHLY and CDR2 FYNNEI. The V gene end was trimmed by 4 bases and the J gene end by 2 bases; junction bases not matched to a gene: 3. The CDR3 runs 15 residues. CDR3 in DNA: TGTGCCAGCAGTGCCCGGGACAGGGGGCAAGAGACCCAGTACTTC. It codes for CASSARDRGQETQYF.

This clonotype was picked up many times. The CDR3 reads CASRKLTGVSGELFF. As DNA, the CDR3 is TGTGCCAGCAGGAAACTTACAGGGGTCAGCGGGGAGCTGTTTTTT. The chain has TRBV2 and TRBJ2-2; TRBD1 aligns across 7 bases. The CDR3 contains 15 residues. The V gene's germline CDR1 is SNHLY and CDR2 FYNNEI. The junction had 11 bases not matched to a gene; V was cut back by 6 bases and J by 7 bases. Looking up the rest from reference TRBV2 and TRBJ2-2 gives the full variable domain: EPEVTQTPSHQVTQMGQEVILRCVPISNHLYFYWYRQILGQKVEFLVSFYNNEISEKSEIFDDQFSVERPDGSNFTLKIRSTKLEDSAMYFCASRKLTGVSGELFFGEGSRLTVL.

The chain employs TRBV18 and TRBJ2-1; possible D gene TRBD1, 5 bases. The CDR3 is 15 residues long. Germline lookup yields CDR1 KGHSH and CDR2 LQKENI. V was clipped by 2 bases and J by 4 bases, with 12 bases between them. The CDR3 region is CASSPFSDTYNEQFF. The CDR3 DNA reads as TGTGCCAGCTCACCATTTTCGGACACTTACAATGAGCAGTTCTTC. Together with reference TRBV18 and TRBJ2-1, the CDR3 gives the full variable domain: NAGVMQNPRHLVRRRGQEARLRCSPMKGHSHVYWYRQLPEEGLKFMVYLQKENIIDESGMPKERFSAEFPKEGPSILRIQQVVRGDSAAYFCASSPFSDTYNEQFFGPGTRLTVL.

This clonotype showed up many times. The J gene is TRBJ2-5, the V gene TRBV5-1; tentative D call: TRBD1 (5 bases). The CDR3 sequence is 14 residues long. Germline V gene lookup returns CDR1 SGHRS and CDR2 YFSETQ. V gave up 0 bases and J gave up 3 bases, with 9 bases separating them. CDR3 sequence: CASSLGAGKETQYF. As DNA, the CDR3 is TGCGCCAGCAGCTTGGGGGCAGGGAAAGAGACCCAGTACTTC.

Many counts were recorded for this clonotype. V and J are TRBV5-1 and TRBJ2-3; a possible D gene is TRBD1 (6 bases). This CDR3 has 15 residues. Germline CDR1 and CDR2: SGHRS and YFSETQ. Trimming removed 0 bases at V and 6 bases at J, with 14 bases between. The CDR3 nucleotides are TGCGCCAGCAGCTTGGCACAGGGCATATCTGATACGCAGTATTTT. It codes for CASSLAQGISDTQYF.

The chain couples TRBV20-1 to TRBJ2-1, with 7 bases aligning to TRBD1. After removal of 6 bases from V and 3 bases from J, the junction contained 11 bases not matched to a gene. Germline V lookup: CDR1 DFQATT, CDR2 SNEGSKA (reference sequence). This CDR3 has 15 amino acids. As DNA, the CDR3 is TGCAGTGCCACTAGACAGGGTATATTCTACAATGAGCAGTTCTTC. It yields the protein CSATRQGIFYNEQFF.

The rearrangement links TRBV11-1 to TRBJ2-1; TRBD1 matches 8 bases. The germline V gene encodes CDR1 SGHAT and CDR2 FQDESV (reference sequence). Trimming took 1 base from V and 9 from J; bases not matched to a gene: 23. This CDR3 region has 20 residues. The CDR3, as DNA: TGTGCCAGCAGCTTAGGTCCCCGTGCCACAGGGGGTTGGTACTTGGCTGAGCAGTTCTTC. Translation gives CASSLGPRATGGWYLAEQFF.

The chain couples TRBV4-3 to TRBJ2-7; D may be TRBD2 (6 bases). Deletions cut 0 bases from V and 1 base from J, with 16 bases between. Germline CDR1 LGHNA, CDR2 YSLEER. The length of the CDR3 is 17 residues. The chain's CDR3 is CASSQDLGGRESYEQYF. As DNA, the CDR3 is TGCGCCAGCAGCCAAGATCTGGGGGGAAGGGAATCCTACGAGCAGTACTTC.

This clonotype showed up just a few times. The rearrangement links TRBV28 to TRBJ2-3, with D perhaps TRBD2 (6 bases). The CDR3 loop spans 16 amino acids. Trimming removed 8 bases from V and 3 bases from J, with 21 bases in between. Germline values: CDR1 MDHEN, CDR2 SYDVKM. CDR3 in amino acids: CASPPAGSILTDTQYF. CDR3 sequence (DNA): TGTGCCAGCCCCCCTGCGGGGAGTATTCTGACAGATACGCAGTATTTT.

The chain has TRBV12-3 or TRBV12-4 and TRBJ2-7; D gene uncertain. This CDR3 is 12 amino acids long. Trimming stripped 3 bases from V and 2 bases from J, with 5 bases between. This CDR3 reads CASSFGPYEQYF. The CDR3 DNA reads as TGTGCCAGCAGTTTTGGTCCCTACGAGCAGTACTTC.

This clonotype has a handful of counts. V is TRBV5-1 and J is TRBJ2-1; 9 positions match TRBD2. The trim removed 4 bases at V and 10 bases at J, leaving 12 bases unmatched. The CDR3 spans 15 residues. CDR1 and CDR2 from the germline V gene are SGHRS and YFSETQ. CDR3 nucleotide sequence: TGCGCCAGCAGCATGGAGCGGGGGGACATTGGAGAGCAGTTCTTC. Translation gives CASSMERGDIGEQFF.

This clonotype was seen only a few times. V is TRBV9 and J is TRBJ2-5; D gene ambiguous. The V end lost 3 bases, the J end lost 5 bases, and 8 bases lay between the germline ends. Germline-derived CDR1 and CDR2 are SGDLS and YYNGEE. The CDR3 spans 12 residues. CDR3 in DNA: TGTGCCAGCAGCGCGCCCCGTGAGACCCAGTACTTC. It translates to CASSAPRETQYF.

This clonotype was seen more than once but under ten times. The DNA of the CDR3 is TGTGCCAGCAGCTCCGGACTAGCGGGGGACAAATACAATGAGCAGTTCTTC. Translation gives CASSSGLAGDKYNEQFF. The chain couples TRBV11-2 to TRBJ2-1, with 13 nucleotides matching TRBD2. V lost 4 bases and J lost 4; bases outside the gene matches: 7. CDR1 and CDR2 (germline): SGHAT, FQNNGV. This CDR3 is 17 amino acids long. Complete variable domain (other parts from reference TRBV11-2 and TRBJ2-1): EAGVAQSPRYKIIEKRQSVAFWCNPISGHATLYWYQQILGQGPKLLIQFQNNGVVDDSQLPKDRFSAERLKGVDSTLKIQPAKLEDSAVYLCASSSGLAGDKYNEQFFGPGTRLTVL.

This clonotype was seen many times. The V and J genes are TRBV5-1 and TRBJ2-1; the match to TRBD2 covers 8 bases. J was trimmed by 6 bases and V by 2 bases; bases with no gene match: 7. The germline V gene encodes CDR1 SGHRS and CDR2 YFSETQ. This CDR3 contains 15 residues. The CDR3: CASSLAGVWVNEQFF. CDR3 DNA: TGCGCCAGCAGCTTAGCGGGAGTATGGGTCAATGAGCAGTTCTTC. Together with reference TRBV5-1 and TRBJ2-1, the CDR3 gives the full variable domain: KAGVTQTPRYLIKTRGQQVTLSCSPISGHRSVSWYQQTPGQGLQFLFEYFSETQRNKGNFPGRFSGRQFSNSRSEMNVSTLELGDSALYLCASSLAGVWVNEQFFGPGTRLTVL.

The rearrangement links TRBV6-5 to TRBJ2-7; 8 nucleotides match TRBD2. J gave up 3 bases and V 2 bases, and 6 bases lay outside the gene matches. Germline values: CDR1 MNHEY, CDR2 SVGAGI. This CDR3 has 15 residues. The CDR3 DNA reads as TGTGCCAGCAGTTACATGGCGGGGGGCAACTACGAGCAGTACTTC. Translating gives CASSYMAGGNYEQYF.

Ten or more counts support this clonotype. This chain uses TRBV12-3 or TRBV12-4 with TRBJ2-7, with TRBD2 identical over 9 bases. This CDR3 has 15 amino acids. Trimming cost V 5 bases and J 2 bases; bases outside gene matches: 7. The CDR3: CASSPIAGVPYEQYF. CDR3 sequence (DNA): TGTGCCAGCAGTCCGATAGCGGGAGTGCCCTACGAGCAGTACTTC.

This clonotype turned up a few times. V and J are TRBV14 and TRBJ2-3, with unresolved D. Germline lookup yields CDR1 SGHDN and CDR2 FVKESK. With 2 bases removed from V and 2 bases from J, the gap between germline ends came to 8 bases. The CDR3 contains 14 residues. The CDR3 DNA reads TGTGCCAGCAGCCAACTTTCGGCCACAGATACGCAGTATTTT. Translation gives CASSQLSATDTQYF.